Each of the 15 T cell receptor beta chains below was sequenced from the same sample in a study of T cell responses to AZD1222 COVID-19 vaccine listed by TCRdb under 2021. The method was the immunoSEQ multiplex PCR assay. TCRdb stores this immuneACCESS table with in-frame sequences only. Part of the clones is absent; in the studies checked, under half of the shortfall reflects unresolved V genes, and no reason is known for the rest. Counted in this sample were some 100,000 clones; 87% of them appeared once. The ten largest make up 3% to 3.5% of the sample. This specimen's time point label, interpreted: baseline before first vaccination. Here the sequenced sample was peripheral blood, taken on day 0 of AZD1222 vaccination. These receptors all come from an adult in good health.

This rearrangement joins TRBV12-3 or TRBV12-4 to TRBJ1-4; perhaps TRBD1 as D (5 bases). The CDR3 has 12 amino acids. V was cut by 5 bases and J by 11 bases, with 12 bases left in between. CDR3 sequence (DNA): TGTGCCAGCAGTGCCGGGACGGGGAAACTGTTTTTT. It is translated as CASSAGTGKLFF.

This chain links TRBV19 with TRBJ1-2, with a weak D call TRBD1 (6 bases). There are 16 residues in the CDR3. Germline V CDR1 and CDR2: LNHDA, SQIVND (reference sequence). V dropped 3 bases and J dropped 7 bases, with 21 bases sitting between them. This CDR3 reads CASSIPARGGFGGYTF. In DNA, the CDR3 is TGTGCCAGTAGTATCCCAGCCAGGGGAGGTTTCGGTGGCTACACCTTC.

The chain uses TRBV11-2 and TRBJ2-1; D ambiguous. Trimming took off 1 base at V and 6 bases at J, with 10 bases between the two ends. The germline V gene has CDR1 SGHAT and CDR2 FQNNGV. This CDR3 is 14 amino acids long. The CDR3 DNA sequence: TGTGCCAGCAGCTTAGTTGGTGGGCTCAATGAGCAGTTCTTC. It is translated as CASSLVGGLNEQFF.

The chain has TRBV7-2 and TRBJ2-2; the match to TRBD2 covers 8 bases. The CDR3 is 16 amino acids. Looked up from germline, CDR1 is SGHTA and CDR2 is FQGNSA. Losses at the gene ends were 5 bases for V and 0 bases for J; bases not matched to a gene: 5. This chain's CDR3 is CASSPRGGANTGELFF. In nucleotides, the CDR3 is TGTGCCAGCAGCCCCCGGGGGGGGGCGAACACCGGGGAGCTGTTTTTT.

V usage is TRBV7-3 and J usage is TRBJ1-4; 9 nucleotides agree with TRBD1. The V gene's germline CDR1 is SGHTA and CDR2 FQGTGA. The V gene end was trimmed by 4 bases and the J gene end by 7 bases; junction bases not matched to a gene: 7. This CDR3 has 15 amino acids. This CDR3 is CASSSTGGAGEKLFF. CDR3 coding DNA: TGTGCCAGCAGCTCCACAGGGGGCGCGGGTGAAAAACTGTTTTTT. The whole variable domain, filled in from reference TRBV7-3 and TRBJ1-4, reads GAGVSQTPSNKVTEKGKYVELRCDPISGHTALYWYRQSLGQGPEFLIYFQGTGAADDSGLPNDRFFAVRPEGSVSTLKIQRTERGDSAVYLCASSSTGGAGEKLFFGSGTQLSVL.

The CDR3 sequence: CASSKPGHVQETQYF. CDR3 coding DNA: TGTGCCAGCAGTAAACCGGGACACGTCCAAGAGACCCAGTACTTC. This chain uses TRBV6-2 or TRBV6-3 with TRBJ2-5; D is perhaps TRBD1 (6 bases). V gave up 5 bases and J gave up 1 base, with 14 bases separating them. The CDR3 spans 15 residues. The germline V gene encodes CDR1 MNHEY and CDR2 SVGEGT.

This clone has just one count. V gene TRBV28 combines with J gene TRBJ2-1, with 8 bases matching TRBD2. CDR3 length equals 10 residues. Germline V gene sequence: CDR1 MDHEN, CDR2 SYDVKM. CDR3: CPGGANEQFF. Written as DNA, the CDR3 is TGTCCGGGGGGGGCCAATGAGCAGTTCTTC.

This chain's CDR3 is CASSIGQANGSPLHF. The CDR3 DNA reads as TGTGCCAGTAGTATAGGGCAGGCCAATGGTTCACCCCTCCACTTT. V usage is TRBV19 and J usage is TRBJ1-6; D is ambiguous. V gave up 1 base and J gave up 9 bases, with 13 bases separating them. This CDR3 has 15 amino acids. Germline lookup yields CDR1 LNHDA and CDR2 SQIVND (reference sequence).

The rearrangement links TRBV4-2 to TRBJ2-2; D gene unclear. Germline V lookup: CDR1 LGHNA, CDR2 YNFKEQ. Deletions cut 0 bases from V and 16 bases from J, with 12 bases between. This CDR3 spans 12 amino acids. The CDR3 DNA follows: TGTGCCAGCAGCCAAGATGCAGGACGGCGGTTTTTT. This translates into CASSQDAGRRFF.

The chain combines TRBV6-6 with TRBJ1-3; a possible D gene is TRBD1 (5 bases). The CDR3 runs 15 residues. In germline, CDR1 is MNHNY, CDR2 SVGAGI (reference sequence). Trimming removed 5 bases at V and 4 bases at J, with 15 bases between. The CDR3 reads CASSPLHGGGNTIYF. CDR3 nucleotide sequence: TGTGCCAGCAGTCCCCTCCACGGGGGAGGAAACACCATATATTTT.

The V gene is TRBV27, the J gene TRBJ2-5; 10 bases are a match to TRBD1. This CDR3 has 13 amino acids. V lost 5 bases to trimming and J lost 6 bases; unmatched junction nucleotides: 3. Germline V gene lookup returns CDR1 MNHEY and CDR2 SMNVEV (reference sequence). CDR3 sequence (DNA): TGTGCCAGCAGTGGGGACAGGGGAAAGACCCAGTACTTC. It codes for CASSGDRGKTQYF.

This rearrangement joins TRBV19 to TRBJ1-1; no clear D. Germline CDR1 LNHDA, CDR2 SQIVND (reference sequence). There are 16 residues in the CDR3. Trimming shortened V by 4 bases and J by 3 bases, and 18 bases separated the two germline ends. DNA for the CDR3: TGTGCCAGTAGTAACCTAGTAGGACGTCGGGACACTGAAGCTTTCTTT. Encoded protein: CASSNLVGRRDTEAFF. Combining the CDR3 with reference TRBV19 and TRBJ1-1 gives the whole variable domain DGGITQSPKYLFRKEGQNVTLSCEQNLNHDAMYWYRQDPGQGLRLIYYSQIVNDFQKGDIAEGYSVSREKKESFPLTVTSAQKNPTAFYLCASSNLVGRRDTEAFFGQGTRLTVV.

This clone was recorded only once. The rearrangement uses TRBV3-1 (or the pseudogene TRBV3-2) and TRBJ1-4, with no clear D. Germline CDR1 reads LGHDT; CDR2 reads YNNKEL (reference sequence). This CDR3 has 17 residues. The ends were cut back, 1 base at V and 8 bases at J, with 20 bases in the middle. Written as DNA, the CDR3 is TGTGCCAGCAGCCAAGTTAGCGGAGCACGGAAAGGGGAAAAACTGTTTTTT. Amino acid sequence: CASSQVSGARKGEKLFF.

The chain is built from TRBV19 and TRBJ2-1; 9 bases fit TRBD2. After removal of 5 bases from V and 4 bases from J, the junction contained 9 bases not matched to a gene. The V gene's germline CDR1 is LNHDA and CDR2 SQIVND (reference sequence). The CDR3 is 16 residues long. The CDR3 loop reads CASSASGLAGYNEQFF. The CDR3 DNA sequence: TGTGCCAGTAGTGCTTCGGGCCTAGCGGGGTACAATGAGCAGTTCTTC.

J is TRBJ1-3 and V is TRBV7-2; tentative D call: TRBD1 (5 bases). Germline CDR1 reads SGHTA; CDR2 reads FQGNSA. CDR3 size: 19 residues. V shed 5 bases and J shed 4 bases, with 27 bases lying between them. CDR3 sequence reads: CASSPHSGTVGGRGNTIYF. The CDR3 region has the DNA TGTGCCAGCAGCCCCCACTCGGGCACGGTGGGGGGAAGGGGAAACACCATATATTTT. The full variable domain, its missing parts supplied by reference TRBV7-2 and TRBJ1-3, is GAGVSQSPSNKVTEKGKDVELRCDPISGHTALYWYRQSLGQGLEFLIYFQGNSAPDKSGLPSDRFSAERTGGSVSTLTIQRTQQEDSAVYLCASSPHSGTVGGRGNTIYFGEGSWLTVV.